This T cell receptor (beta chain) came from a study of blood T cells in healthy people across ages. The V segment lost 2 bases and the J segment 4 bases; nucleotides outside the gene matches: 8. The CDR3 runs 16 residues. Germline loops: CDR1 SGHRS, CDR2 YFSETQ. Alongside a J-beta primer mix, a sample-barcoded 5' primer served in a second PCR lasting about 7 to 11 cycles. TCRdb reprocessed the 5' RACE reads with MiXCR, giving one entry per CDR3 protein. Of around 1.5 million distinct CDR3 sequences listed, roughly 59% are singletons. Comments on this clonotype: Its target is unknown.

Regarding the study as a whole: In older individuals, TCR beta diversity per million T cells was lower, falling roughly linearly with age. Lack of knowledge of donor CMV status possibly confounded expanded clonotype changes. Aged donors had fewer naive CD4+ cells and lower diversity than long-lived donors.

The chain joins TRBV5-1 to TRBJ2-5; 10 bases are a match to TRBD2. This TCR came from a man aged 18 to 35 in good health. Sequencing was performed on blood. The CDR3 here is CASSLLSGRAIETQYF. The DNA for the CDR3 is TGCGCCAGCAGCTTACTAAGCGGGAGGGCCATAGAGACCCAGTACTTC.